These 14 T cell receptor beta chains were all obtained from the same sample, sequenced in a study of OX40 agonist ivuxolimab in advanced cancers. Sequencing was performed with immunoSEQ multiplex PCR; in TCRdb, only in-frame clones are kept and a portion is missing. Found here are about 83,000 clones, 65% to 85% of them singletons; the top ten hold about 7%. This specimen was CD4+ or CD8+ T cells sorted from blood, taken in a trial of the OX40 agonist ivuxolimab. The receptors come from an adult with an advanced solid tumor such as melanoma, head and neck, liver or kidney cancer.

About this clone itself: At one boundary the junction diverges from the germline segment, which might be a read error. The V and J genes are TRBV7-2 and TRBJ1-4; 8 bases match TRBD1. CDR3 length: 14 residues. Germline V gene lookup returns CDR1 SGHTA and CDR2 FQGNSA. CDR3: CASGLQGANEKLFF. CDR3 in DNA: TGTGCCAGCGGCTTACAGGGGGCTAATGAAAAACTGTTTTTT.

This sequence joins TRBV29-1 and TRBJ2-7; 7 bases are shared with TRBD1. V dropped 6 bases and J dropped 2; count of bases not matched to a gene: 10. The germline CDR1 and CDR2 sequences are SQVTM and ANQGSEA. The CDR3 runs 14 residues. The CDR3 bases are TGCAGCGTCACCTATCTGGGGACAGCCTACGAGCAGTACTTC. Translated: CSVTYLGTAYEQYF.

CDR3 region: CASTSSYEQYF. CDR3 in DNA: TGTGCCAGTACTAGCTCCTACGAGCAGTACTTC. This chain joins TRBV6-6 and TRBJ2-7, with D tentatively TRBD2 (5 bases). The CDR3 consists of 11 residues. V was clipped by 9 bases and J by 0 bases, with 6 bases between them. Per germline, CDR1 MNHNY and CDR2 SVGAGI (reference sequence).

The sample holds a few counts of this clone. The CDR3 bases are TGTGCCAGCAGCGGCCGGAGTAATGAAAAACTGTTTTTT. Protein sequence: CASSGRSNEKLFF. The chain recombines TRBV6-5 with TRBJ1-4; no definite D call. The germline V and J ends were trimmed by 6 bases and 4 bases, with 9 bases remaining between them. CDR3 size: 13 residues. The germline gives CDR1 MNHEY, CDR2 SVGAGI.

The rearrangement joins TRBV6-1 to TRBJ2-1; 9 nucleotides match TRBD1. The CDR3 spans 14 residues. Trimming at V came to 4 bases and at J to 5 bases, leaving 3 bases not matched to a gene. The germline V gene encodes CDR1 MNHNS and CDR2 SASEGT. CDR3 loop: CASSGGTGNNEQFF. CDR3 nucleotide sequence: TGTGCCAGCAGTGGGGGGACAGGGAACAATGAGCAGTTCTTC.

The rearrangement uses TRBV5-6 and TRBJ1-4; D not resolved. The CDR3 consists of 11 residues. Germline V lookup: CDR1 SGHDT, CDR2 YYEEEE. V was pared by 5 bases and J by 8 bases, with 7 bases between. CDR3 region: CASSSDEKLFF. For the CDR3, the DNA is TGTGCCAGCAGTAGCGACGAAAAACTGTTTTTT.

The V call is TRBV25-1, the J call TRBJ2-5, with TRBD2 identical over 8 bases. Germline values: CDR1 MGHDK, CDR2 SYGVNS. This CDR3 is built from 16 residues. The trim removed 4 bases at V and 1 base at J, leaving 8 bases unmatched. The CDR3 is CASSGGRTSSQETQYF. The CDR3, as DNA: TGTGCCAGCAGTGGAGGCCGGACTAGCAGCCAAGAGACCCAGTACTTC. The variable domain in full, with the rest retrieved from reference TRBV25-1 and TRBJ2-5, is EADIYQTPRYLVIGTGKKITLECSQTMGHDKMYWYQQDPGMELHLIHYSYGVNSTEKGDLSSESTVSRIRTEHFPLTLESARPSHTSQYLCASSGGRTSSQETQYFGPGTRLLVL.

The rearrangement links TRBV29-1 to TRBJ2-6; D is uncertain. V was clipped by 3 bases and J by 0 bases, with 9 bases between them. Germline V gives CDR1 SQVTM, CDR2 ANQGSEA. The CDR3 is 15 residues long. CDR3 sequence: CSVEGFDSGANVLTF. The DNA for the CDR3 is TGCAGCGTTGAGGGTTTTGACTCTGGGGCCAACGTCCTGACTTTC.

The V call is TRBV6-5, the J call TRBJ1-3; D is ambiguous. V lost 6 bases and J lost 0, with 9 bases in between. This CDR3 contains 14 residues. Germline CDR1 MNHEY, CDR2 SVGAGI. For the CDR3, the DNA is TGTGCCAGCAGCCCCTCAGTCTCTGGAAACACCATATATTTT. It encodes CASSPSVSGNTIYF.

The chain has TRBV30 and TRBJ1-3; D may be TRBD1 (5 bases). From germline, CDR1 is GTSNPN and CDR2 SVGIG (reference sequence). Trimming removed 0 bases from V and 2 bases from J, with 11 bases in between. The CDR3 totals 15 residues. CDR3 loop: CAWSVGASTGNTIYF. CDR3 bases: TGTGCCTGGAGTGTAGGGGCGTCCACTGGAAACACCATATATTTT. The variable domain in full, completed from reference TRBV30 and TRBJ1-3, reads SQTIHQWPATLVQPVGSPLSLECTVEGTSNPNLYWYRQAAGRGLQLLFYSVGIGQISSEVPQNLSASRPQDRQFILSSKKLLLSDSGFYLCAWSVGASTGNTIYFGEGSWLTVV.

This chain joins TRBV6-1 and TRBJ1-2; weak D call: TRBD1 (5 bases). The V end lost 3 bases, the J end lost 7 bases, and 18 bases lay between the germline ends. Looked up from germline, CDR1 is MNHNS and CDR2 is SASEGT. This CDR3 contains 15 residues. CDR3 DNA sequence: TGTGCCAGCAGTGAGAACAGGCCCAGACCTCCTGGCTACACCTTC. This translates into CASSENRPRPPGYTF.

Here the CDR3 DNA reads TGTGCCAGCTCAACCTATAAGGGGACTAATGAAAAACTGTTTTTT. It is translated as CASSTYKGTNEKLFF. V gene TRBV18 combines with J gene TRBJ1-4, with a tentative D call TRBD1 (5 bases). The CDR3 loop spans 15 amino acids. Germline V gene sequence: CDR1 KGHSH, CDR2 LQKENI. V was pared by 5 bases and J by 2 bases, with 12 bases between.

The V and J genes are TRBV6-5 and TRBJ2-7; 7 nucleotides match TRBD1. Germline V gene lookup returns CDR1 MNHEY and CDR2 SVGAGI. There are 14 residues in the CDR3. Losses at the gene ends were 6 bases for V and 0 bases for J; bases not matched to a gene: 5. The DNA for the CDR3 is TGTGCCAGCAGGCTGGGGACAGTCTCCTACGAGCAGTACTTC. Translation: CASRLGTVSYEQYF.

The chain joins TRBV6-1 to TRBJ1-1, with D perhaps TRBD1 (6 bases). Trimming removed 7 bases at V and 3 bases at J, with 18 bases between. The germline gives CDR1 MNHNS, CDR2 SASEGT. CDR3 length: 15 residues. The CDR3 sequence: CASTIMGHFDTEAFF. The CDR3 DNA sequence: TGTGCCAGCACTATTATGGGACACTTTGACACTGAAGCTTTCTTT.